This TCR beta chain was retrieved from a study of CD8+ T cells in alopecia areata. The table lists this clone with a count of one. The antigen is undetermined. Findings and limits, study-wide: Patients displayed less clarity in TCR sharing than mice, a finding possibly related to HLA.

RNA extraction and reverse transcription yielded cDNA as sequencing template. Profiled with immunoSEQ multiplex PCR; TCRdb holds only in-frame clones, not every one. In the table there are about 220,000 clones, more than 45% of which are singletons. Treatment denoted: oral pan-JAK inhibitor, 5-10 mg twice daily. There are 14 residues in the CDR3. Germline V gene lookup returns CDR1 SGHDT and CDR2 YYEEEE. The junction had 5 bases not matched to a gene; V was cut back by 4 bases and J by 8 bases. The chain has TRBV5-6 and TRBJ2-1; TRBD1 matches at 11 bases. Sequenced here: CD4+ T cells sorted from blood, sampled at week 4, from a patient treated with tofacitinib. This TCR derives from a human donor with alopecia areata. Written as DNA, the CDR3 is TGTGCCAGCAGCCCCCGGGACAGGGGGGATGAGCAGTTCTTC. As protein: CASSPRDRGDEQFF.